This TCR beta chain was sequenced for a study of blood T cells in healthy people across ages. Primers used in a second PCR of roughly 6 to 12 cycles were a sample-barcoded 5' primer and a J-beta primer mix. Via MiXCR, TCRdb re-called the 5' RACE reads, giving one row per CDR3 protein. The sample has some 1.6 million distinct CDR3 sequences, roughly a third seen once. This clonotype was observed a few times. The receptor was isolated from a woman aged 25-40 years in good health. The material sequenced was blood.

The CDR3 nucleotides are TGCAGTGCCCAGGGACTAGCGGGAGTCTTCGAGGAGACCCAGTACTTC. It encodes CSAQGLAGVFEETQYF. The chain employs TRBV20-1 and TRBJ2-5, with TRBD2 matching 14 bases. Unmatched junction bases numbered 11, after V lost 6 bases and J lost 5 bases. The CDR3 consists of 16 residues. Germline CDR1 is DFQATT and CDR2 is SNEGSKA (reference sequence).